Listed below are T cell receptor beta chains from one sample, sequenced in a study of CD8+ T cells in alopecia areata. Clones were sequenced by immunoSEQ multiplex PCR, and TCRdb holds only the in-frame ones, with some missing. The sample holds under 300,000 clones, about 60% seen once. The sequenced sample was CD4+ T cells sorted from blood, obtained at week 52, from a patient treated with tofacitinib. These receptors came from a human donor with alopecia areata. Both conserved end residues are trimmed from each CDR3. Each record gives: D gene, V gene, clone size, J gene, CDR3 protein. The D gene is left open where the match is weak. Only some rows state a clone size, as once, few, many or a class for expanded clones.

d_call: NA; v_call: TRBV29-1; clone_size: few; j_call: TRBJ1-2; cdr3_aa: SVRGVSYGYT
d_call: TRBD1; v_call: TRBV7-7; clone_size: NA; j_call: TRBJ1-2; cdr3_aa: ASSSTTGTYGYT
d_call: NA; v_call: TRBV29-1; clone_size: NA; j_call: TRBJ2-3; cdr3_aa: SVEIQGADTQY
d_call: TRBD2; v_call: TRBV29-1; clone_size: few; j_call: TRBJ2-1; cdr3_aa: SVTGTSGGNEQF
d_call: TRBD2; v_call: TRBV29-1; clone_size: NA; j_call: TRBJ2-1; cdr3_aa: SAPRGNNEQF
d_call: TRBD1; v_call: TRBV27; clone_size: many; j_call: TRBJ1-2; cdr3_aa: ASRATGGSGYT
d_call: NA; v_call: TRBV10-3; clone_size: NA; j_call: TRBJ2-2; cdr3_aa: AISDRTGSSGGELF
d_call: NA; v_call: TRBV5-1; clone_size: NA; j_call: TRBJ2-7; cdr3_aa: ASSLEGYEQY
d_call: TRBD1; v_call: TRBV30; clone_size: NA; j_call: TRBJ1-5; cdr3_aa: AWSAQGSSQPQH
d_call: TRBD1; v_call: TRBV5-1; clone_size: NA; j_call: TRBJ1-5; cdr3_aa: ASSPGQGGQPQH
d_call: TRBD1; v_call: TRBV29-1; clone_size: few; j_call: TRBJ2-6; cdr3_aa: SVGSTGASGANVLT
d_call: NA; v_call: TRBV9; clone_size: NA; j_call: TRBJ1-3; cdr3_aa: ASSAGAANSGNTIY
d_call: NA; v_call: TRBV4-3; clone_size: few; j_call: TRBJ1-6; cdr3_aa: ASSPARGASGVNSPLH
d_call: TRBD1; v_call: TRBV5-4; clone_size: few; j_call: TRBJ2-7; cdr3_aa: ASSQGRGQGATYEQY
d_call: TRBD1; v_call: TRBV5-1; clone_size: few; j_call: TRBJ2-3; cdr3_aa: ASSGGQSTDTQY
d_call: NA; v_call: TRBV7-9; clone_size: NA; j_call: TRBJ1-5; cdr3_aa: ASSHGQSNQPQH
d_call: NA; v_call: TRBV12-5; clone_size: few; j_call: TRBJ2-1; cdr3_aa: ASAPGHSYNEQF
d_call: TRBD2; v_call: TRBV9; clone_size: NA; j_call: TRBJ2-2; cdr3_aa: ASSVVLAGTGELF
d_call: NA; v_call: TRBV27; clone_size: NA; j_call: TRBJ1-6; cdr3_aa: ASKGGEGRPPLH
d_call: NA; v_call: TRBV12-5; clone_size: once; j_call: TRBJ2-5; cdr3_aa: ASGLMTGETQY
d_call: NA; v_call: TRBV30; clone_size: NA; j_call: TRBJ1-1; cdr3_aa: AWSVRAEAF
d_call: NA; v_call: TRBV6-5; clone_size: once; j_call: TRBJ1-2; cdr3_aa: ASTKGVSYGYT
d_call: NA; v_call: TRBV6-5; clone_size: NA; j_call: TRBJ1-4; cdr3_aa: ASSYTATNEKLF
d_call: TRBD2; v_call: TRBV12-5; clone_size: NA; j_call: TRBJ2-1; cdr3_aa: ASGLLAGGLYNEQF
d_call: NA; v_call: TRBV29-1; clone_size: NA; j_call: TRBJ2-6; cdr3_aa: SVEASGANVLT
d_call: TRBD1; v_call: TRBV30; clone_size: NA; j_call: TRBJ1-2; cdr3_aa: AWSGKLTGGYGYT
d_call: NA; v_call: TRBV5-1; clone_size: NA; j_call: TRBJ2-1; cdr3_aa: ASSLEAPGGEQF
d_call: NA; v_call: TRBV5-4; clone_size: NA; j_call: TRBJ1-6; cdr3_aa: ASSLGGRTGNSPLH